These 18 T cell receptor beta chains share one sample of origin, sequenced in a study of neurological immune-mediated disorders. TCRdb re-called the 5' RACE reads through MiXCR, storing one row per CDR3 protein. The sample has around 100,000 distinct CDR3 sequences; 11% are singletons. Time point of the sample: longitudinal time-point 3. The sequenced sample consisted of PBMCs. These receptors originate from a female donor with HTLV-1-associated myelopathy (HAM/TSP).

This clonotype was observed at least ten times. The V call is TRBV20-1, the J call TRBJ2-4; 12 positions agree with TRBD2. Germline CDR1 and CDR2: DFQATT and SNEGSKA (reference sequence). CDR3 length equals 19 residues. The ends lost 1 base at V and 1 base at J; junction bases unmatched: 11. The CDR3 is CSARAELAGGERAKNIQYF. As DNA, the CDR3 is TGCAGTGCTAGAGCTGAACTAGCGGGGGGAGAGAGGGCCAAAAACATTCAGTACTTC.

This clonotype was seen at least ten times. V is TRBV11-2 and J is TRBJ2-2, with 8 bases matching TRBD1. Germline V lookup: CDR1 SGHAT, CDR2 FQNNGV. The CDR3 is 14 amino acids. Trimming cost V 0 bases and J 6 bases; bases outside gene matches: 0. CDR3 nucleotides: TGTGCCAGCAGCTTAGAACAGGGGGCCGGGGAGCTGTTTTTT. Protein sequence: CASSLEQGAGELFF.

This clonotype was seen many times. The V call is TRBV5-1, the J call TRBJ2-3; tentatively, D is TRBD2 (5 bases). The germline V gene has CDR1 SGHRS and CDR2 YFSETQ. CDR3 length: 13 residues. With 4 bases removed from V and 2 bases from J, the gap between germline ends came to 8 bases. CDR3 loop: CASSLRVTDTQYF. CDR3 in DNA: TGCGCCAGCAGCCTGCGGGTCACAGATACGCAGTATTTT. Complete variable domain (other parts from reference TRBV5-1 and TRBJ2-3): KAGVTQTPRYLIKTRGQQVTLSCSPISGHRSVSWYQQTPGQGLQFLFEYFSETQRNKGNFPGRFSGRQFSNSRSEMNVSTLELGDSALYLCASSLRVTDTQYFGPGTRLTVL.

This clonotype was found a few times. V gene TRBV7-9 combines with J gene TRBJ2-1, with 8 bases aligning to TRBD2. The CDR3 is made up of 16 amino acids. Germline V gene lookup returns CDR1 SEHNR and CDR2 FQNEAQ (reference sequence). V was clipped by 2 bases and J by 0 bases; unmatched bases: 3. The CDR3 here is CASSLFLAGSYNEQFF. DNA for the CDR3: TGTGCCAGCAGCTTATTTCTAGCGGGCTCCTACAATGAGCAGTTCTTC.

This clonotype was detected ten times or more. The chain combines TRBV5-1 with TRBJ2-3, with 10 bases fitting TRBD1. The CDR3 runs 16 residues. V was pared by 6 bases and J by 3 bases, with 10 bases of the junction left unmatched. The germline CDR1 and CDR2 sequences are SGHRS and YFSETQ. CDR3 protein: CASTNSPGQGTDTQYF. As DNA, the CDR3 is TGCGCCAGCACCAATTCACCGGGACAGGGGACAGATACGCAGTATTTT.

This clonotype was seen at least ten times. The gene calls are TRBV20-1 and TRBJ1-5; a possible D gene is TRBD1 (6 bases). This CDR3 region has 20 residues. The V end was cut by 0 bases, the J end by 0 bases, with 24 bases between. The germline V gene has CDR1 DFQATT and CDR2 SNEGSKA (reference sequence). CDR3 sequence (DNA): TGCAGTGCTAGAGATATCAGGGGACGATGGAGGGAAAATAGCAATCAGCCCCAGCATTTT. Translation: CSARDIRGRWRENSNQPQHF.

Ten or more counts support this clonotype. This chain links TRBV9 with TRBJ2-7, with D tentatively TRBD1 or TRBD2 (5 bases each). The V end lost 0 bases, the J end lost 0 bases, and 10 bases lay between the germline ends. CDR1 SGDLS and CDR2 YYNGEE come from the germline V gene. The CDR3 extends over 15 amino acids. Here the CDR3 DNA reads TGTGCCAGCAGCGTAGAGGACACTAGCTCCTACGAGCAGTACTTC. It specifies CASSVEDTSSYEQYF.

Details on this clonotype: A single base separates this from a much larger clone, so it may be a read error. The genes are TRBV5-1 and TRBJ2-1; D is uncertain. CDR1 is SGHRS, CDR2 YFSETQ, per germline. This CDR3 region has 13 residues. This CDR3 is CTSSPTEYNEQFF. CDR3 coding DNA: TGCACCAGCAGCCCTACGGAATACAATGAGCAGTTCTTC.

This clonotype came up many times. The chain combines TRBV5-1 with TRBJ1-5; D perhaps matches TRBD1 (6 bases). CDR1 is SGHRS, CDR2 YFSETQ, per germline. CDR3 length: 15 residues. The V gene lost 4 bases and the J gene lost 7 bases, with 18 bases spanning the gap. CDR3 amino acids: CASSPGAGSNQPQHF. The CDR3 region has the DNA TGCGCCAGCAGCCCGGGGGCAGGGTCCAACCAGCCCCAGCATTTT.

This clonotype was seen a handful of times. This chain joins TRBV10-3 and TRBJ2-7, with 7 positions matching TRBD1. CDR1 and CDR2 from the germline V gene are ENHRY and SYGVKD. The J segment lost 2 bases and the V segment lost 10 bases, leaving 8 bases of the junction unmatched. The CDR3 consists of 13 residues. CDR3 DNA: TGTGCCACCGGGGACAGAACACCCTACGAGCAGTACTTC. Its translation is CATGDRTPYEQYF.

This chain connects TRBV5-1 to TRBJ2-1; tentatively, D is TRBD2 (7 bases). CDR1 and CDR2 (germline): SGHRS, YFSETQ. The CDR3 spans 13 residues. V shed 4 bases and J shed 6 bases, with 11 bases lying between them. The CDR3 here is CASSMRGGNEQFF. Written as DNA, the CDR3 is TGCGCCAGCAGCATGAGGGGGGGCAATGAGCAGTTCTTC.

At least ten counts were recorded for this clonotype. The rearrangement joins TRBV18 to TRBJ1-4, with D uncertain. The CDR3 is made up of 13 amino acids. V was shortened by 2 bases and J by 6 bases, with 7 bases between the two germline ends. Germline V gene lookup returns CDR1 KGHSH and CDR2 LQKENI. CDR3 sequence: CASSPRVDEKLFF. CDR3 DNA: TGTGCCAGCTCACCAAGGGTGGATGAAAAACTGTTTTTT.

This clonotype was seen more than once but under ten times. This sequence joins TRBV20-1 and TRBJ2-1; 11 bases map to TRBD2. CDR1 DFQATT and CDR2 SNEGSKA come from the germline V gene (reference sequence). CDR3 size: 13 residues. Trimming removed 5 bases from V and 7 bases from J; junction bases left unmatched: 4. The CDR3 nucleotides read TGCAGTGCTTTAGCGGGGGGGTTGAATGAGCAGTTCTTC. Protein sequence: CSALAGGLNEQFF.

Many counts were recorded for this clonotype. The V call is TRBV24-1, the J call TRBJ1-5; D unresolved. The V gene lost 2 bases and the J gene lost 0 bases, with 7 bases spanning the gap. The CDR3 consists of 15 residues. Per germline, CDR1 KGHDR and CDR2 SFDVKD. CDR3 region: CATSDSVYSNQPQHF. DNA for the CDR3: TGTGCCACCAGTGATTCTGTCTATAGCAATCAGCCCCAGCATTTT.

This sequence joins TRBV7-9 and TRBJ2-1; tentative D call: TRBD1 (6 bases). Germline loops: CDR1 SEHNR, CDR2 FQNEAQ (reference sequence). Trimming pared 7 bases from V and 2 bases from J, leaving 15 bases between. The CDR3 runs to 15 residues. The CDR3 nucleotides read TGTGCCAGCAACTTCAGGGGTGTCGCCTACAATGAGCAGTTCTTC. Its protein is CASNFRGVAYNEQFF. The entire variable domain, with the rest obtained from reference TRBV7-9 and TRBJ2-1, is as follows: DTGVSQNPRHKITKRGQNVTFRCDPISEHNRLYWYRQTLGQGPEFLTYFQNEAQLEKSRLLSDRFSAERPKGSFSTLEIQRTEQGDSAMYLCASNFRGVAYNEQFFGPGTRLTVL.

This clonotype has at least ten counts. The chain is built from TRBV5-1 and TRBJ1-1, with D possibly being TRBD1 (5 bases). The CDR3 extends over 14 amino acids. Germline loops: CDR1 SGHRS, CDR2 YFSETQ. V shed 4 bases and J shed 1 base, with 11 bases lying between them. CDR3: CASSLLGGNTEAFF. CDR3 coding DNA: TGCGCCAGCAGCCTCCTTGGGGGGAACACTGAAGCTTTCTTT.

This clonotype was detected many times. The rearrangement joins TRBV4-2 to TRBJ2-3; D call uncertain. The CDR3 consists of 13 residues. Trimming stripped 1 base from V and 8 bases from J, with 10 bases between. Per germline, CDR1 LGHNA and CDR2 YNFKEQ. CDR3 in amino acids: CASSQAPDGTQYF. The CDR3, as DNA: TGTGCCAGCAGCCAAGCTCCGGATGGTACGCAGTATTTT.

This clonotype was counted at least ten times. This sequence joins TRBV7-9 and TRBJ2-5; either TRBD1 or TRBD2 may supply D (5 bases each). Germline CDR1 is SEHNR and CDR2 is FQNEAQ (reference sequence). The CDR3 totals 11 residues. Between the trimmed V and J ends, which lost 8 bases and 5 bases, there was a span of 9 bases. The CDR3 sequence: CASLWGETQYF. The CDR3 nucleotides are TGTGCCAGCTTATGGGGGGAGACCCAGTACTTC. The whole variable domain, filled in from reference TRBV7-9 and TRBJ2-5, reads DTGVSQNPRHKITKRGQNVTFRCDPISEHNRLYWYRQTLGQGPEFLTYFQNEAQLEKSRLLSDRFSAERPKGSFSTLEIQRTEQGDSAMYLCASLWGETQYFGPGTRLLVL.